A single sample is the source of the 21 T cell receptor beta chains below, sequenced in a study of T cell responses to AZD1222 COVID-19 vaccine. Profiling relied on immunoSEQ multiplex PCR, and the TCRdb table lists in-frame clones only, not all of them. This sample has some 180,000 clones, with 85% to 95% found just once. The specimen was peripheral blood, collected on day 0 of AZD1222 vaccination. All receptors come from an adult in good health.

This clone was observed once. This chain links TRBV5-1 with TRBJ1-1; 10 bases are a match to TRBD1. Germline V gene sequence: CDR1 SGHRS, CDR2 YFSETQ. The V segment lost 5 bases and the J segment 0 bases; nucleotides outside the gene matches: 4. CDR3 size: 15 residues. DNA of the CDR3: TGCGCCAGCAGTAGGACAGGGGGTATGAACACTGAAGCTTTCTTT. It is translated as CASSRTGGMNTEAFF.

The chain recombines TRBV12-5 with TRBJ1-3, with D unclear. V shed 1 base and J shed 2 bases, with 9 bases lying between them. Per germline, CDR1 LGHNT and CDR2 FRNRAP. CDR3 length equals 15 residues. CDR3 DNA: TGTGCTAGTGGTTTGGCTCCGGACCCTGGAAACACCATATATTTT. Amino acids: CASGLAPDPGNTIYF.

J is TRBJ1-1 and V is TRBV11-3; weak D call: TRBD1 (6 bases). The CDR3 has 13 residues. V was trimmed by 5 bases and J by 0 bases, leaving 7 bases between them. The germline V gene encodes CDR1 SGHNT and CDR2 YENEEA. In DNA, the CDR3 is TGTGCCAGCAGCCAGGGGATGAACACTGAAGCTTTCTTT. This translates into CASSQGMNTEAFF.

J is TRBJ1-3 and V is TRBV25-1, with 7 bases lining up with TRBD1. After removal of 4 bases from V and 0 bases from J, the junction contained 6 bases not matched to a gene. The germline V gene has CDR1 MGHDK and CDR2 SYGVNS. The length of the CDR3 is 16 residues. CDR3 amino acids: CASSGGTASSGNTIYF. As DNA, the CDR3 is TGTGCCAGCAGTGGAGGGACAGCGAGCTCTGGAAACACCATATATTTT.

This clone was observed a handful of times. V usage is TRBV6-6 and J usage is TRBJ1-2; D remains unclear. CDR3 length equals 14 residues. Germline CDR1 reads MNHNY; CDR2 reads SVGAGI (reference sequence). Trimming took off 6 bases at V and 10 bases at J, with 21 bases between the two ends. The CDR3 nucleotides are TGTGCCAGCAGCCCCGCACCTCGCCTCTCCGCCTACACCTTC. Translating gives CASSPAPRLSAYTF.

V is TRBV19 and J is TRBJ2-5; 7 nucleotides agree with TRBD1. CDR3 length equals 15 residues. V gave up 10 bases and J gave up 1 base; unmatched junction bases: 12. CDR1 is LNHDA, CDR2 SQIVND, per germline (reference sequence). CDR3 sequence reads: CATRGQSLIQETQYF. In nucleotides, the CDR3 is TGTGCCACCCGGGGACAGTCCCTTATCCAAGAGACCCAGTACTTC.

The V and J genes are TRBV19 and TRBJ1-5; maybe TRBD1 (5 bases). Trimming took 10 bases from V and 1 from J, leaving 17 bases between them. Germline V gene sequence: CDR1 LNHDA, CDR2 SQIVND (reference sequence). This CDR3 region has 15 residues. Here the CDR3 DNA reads TGTGCCACCATGACGCAGGGATGGAGCAATCAGCCCCAGCATTTT. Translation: CATMTQGWSNQPQHF.

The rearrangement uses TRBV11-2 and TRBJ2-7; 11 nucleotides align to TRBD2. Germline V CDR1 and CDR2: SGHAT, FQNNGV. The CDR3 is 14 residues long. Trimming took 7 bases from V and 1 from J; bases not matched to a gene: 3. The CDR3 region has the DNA TGTGCCAGCACCGGGACTAGCGGATCCTACGAGCAGTACTTC. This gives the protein CASTGTSGSYEQYF.

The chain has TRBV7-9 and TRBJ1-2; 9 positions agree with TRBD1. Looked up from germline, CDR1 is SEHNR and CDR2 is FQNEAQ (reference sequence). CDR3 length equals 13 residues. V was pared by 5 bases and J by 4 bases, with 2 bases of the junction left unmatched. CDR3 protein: CASSPTGGYGYTF. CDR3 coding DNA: TGTGCCAGCAGCCCGACAGGGGGCTATGGCTACACCTTC.

The CDR3 sequence: CASSLGGTVYGYTF. The CDR3 DNA is TGCGCCAGCAGCCTGGGTGGGACGGTCTATGGCTACACCTTC. The chain uses TRBV5-1 and TRBJ1-2; perhaps TRBD1 as D (5 bases). CDR1 and CDR2 from the germline V gene are SGHRS and YFSETQ. This CDR3 is 14 amino acids long. Trimming shortened V by 4 bases and J by 4 bases, and 14 bases separated the two germline ends.

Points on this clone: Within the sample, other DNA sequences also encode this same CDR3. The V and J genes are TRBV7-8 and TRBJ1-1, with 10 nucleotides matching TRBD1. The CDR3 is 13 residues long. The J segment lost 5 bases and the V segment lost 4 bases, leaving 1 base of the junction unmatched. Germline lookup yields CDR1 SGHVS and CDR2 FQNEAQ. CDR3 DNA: TGTGCCAGCAGCTCGGACAGGGGGACTGAAGCTTTCTTT. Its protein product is CASSSDRGTEAFF. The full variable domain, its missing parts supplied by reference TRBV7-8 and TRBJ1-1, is GAGVSQSPRYKVAKRGQDVALRCDPISGHVSLFWYQQALGQGPEFLTYFQNEAQLDKSGLPSDRFFAERPEGSVSTLKIQRTQQEDSAVYLCASSSDRGTEAFFGQGTRLTVV.

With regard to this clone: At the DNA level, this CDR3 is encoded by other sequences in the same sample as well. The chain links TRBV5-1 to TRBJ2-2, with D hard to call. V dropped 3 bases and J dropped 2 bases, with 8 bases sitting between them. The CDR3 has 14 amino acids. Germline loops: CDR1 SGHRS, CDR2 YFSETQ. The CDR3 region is CASSSDGNTGELFF. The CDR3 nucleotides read TGCGCCAGCAGCTCTGACGGAAACACCGGGGAGCTGTTTTTT.

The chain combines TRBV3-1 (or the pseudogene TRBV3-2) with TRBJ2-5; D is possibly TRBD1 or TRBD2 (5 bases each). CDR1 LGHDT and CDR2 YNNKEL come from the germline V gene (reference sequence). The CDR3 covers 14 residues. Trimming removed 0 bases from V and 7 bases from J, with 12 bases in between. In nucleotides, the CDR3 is TGTGCCAGCAGCCAAGACGAGGGGCGATGGACCCAGTACTTC. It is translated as CASSQDEGRWTQYF.

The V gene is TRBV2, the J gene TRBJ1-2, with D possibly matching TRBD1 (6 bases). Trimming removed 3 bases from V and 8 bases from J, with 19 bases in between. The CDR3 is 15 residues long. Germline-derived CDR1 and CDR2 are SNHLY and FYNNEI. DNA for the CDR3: TGTGCCAGCAGTGAGAGGGTGGGGGCTCAGGGCGGCTACACCTTC. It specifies CASSERVGAQGGYTF.

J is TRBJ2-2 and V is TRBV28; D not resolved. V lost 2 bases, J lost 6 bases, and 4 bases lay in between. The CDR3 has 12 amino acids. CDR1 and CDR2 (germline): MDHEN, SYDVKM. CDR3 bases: TGTGCCAGCAGTTTACTGTCCGGGGAGCTGTTTTTT. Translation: CASSLLSGELFF.

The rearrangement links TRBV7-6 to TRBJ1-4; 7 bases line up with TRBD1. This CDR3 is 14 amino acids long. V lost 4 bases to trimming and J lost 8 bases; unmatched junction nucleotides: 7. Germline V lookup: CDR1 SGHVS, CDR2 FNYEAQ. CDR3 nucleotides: TGTGCCAGCAGCTCGACAGGGCAGGGGGAAAAACTGTTTTTT. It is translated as CASSSTGQGEKLFF.

The CDR3 loop is CATLGTVLPPEPQHF. The CDR3 region has the DNA TGTGCCACGCTCGGGACAGTCCTCCCGCCGGAGCCCCAGCATTTT. The chain is built from TRBV19 and TRBJ1-5; TRBD1 aligns across 7 bases. This CDR3 is built from 15 residues. Germline trimming cut 10 bases from V and 8 bases from J; bases unmatched to any gene: 17. Germline CDR1 is LNHDA and CDR2 is SQIVND (reference sequence).

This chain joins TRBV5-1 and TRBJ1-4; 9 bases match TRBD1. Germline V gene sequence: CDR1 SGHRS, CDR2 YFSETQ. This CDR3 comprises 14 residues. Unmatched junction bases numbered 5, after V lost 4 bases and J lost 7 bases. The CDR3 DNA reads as TGCGCCAGCAGCCGGGACAGGGCCGCTGAAAAACTGTTTTTT. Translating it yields CASSRDRAAEKLFF.

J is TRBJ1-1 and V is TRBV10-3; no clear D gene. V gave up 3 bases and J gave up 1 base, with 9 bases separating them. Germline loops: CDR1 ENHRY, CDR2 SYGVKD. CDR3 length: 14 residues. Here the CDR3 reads CAISDLDRNTEAFF. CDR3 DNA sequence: TGTGCCATCAGTGACCTGGACCGGAACACTGAAGCTTTCTTT.

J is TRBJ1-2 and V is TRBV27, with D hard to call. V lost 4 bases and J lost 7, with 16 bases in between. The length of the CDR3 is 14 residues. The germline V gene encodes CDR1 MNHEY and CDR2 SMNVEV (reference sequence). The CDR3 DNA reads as TGTGCCAGCAGTTATCAGGCTATAACGCCTGGCTACACCTTC. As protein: CASSYQAITPGYTF.

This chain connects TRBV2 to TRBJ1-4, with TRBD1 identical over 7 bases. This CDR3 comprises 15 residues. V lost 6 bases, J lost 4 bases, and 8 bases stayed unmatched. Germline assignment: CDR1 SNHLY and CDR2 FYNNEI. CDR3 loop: CASSELTGRNEKLFF. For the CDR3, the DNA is TGTGCCAGCAGCGAACTGACAGGGCGTAATGAAAAACTGTTTTTT.